The clone carrying this TCR beta chain occurred many times. Its matching antigen is unknown. Unique molecular identifiers were added to individual cDNA molecules. One entry per CDR3 protein results from TCRdb running MiXCR on the 5' RACE reads. The sample records 34,000 or so distinct CDR3 sequences, approximately 10% being singletons. This record comes from a study of early T cells in non-severe SARS-CoV-2 infection. Overall study: The study sequenced bulk RNA from unsorted whole blood, with chains unpaired.

Study-wide findings and caveats: The matching step, a VDJdb search, favored anti-spike CD8 responses and missed private and CD4 specificities.

This CDR3 spans 11 amino acids. Trimming took 6 bases from V and 7 from J, leaving 10 bases between them. The germline V gene has CDR1 MNHEY and CDR2 SVGEGT. The sequenced sample consisted of whole blood. The chain joins TRBV6-2 or TRBV6-3 to TRBJ2-7, with a possible D match to TRBD2 (6 bases). The TCR originated in an adult who was a healthcare worker with PCR-confirmed SARS-CoV-2 infection or an uninfected control (not recorded which). Here the CDR3 reads CASSHGGEQYF. The CDR3 DNA sequence: TGTGCCAGCAGCCACGGGGGAGAGCAGTACTTC.